Below, one T cell receptor beta chain is given with its context. V gave up 2 bases and J gave up 6 bases; unmatched junction bases: 17. Germline loops: CDR1 PRHDT, CDR2 FYEKMQ (reference sequence). CDR3 length equals 20 residues. Sequencing used immunoSEQ multiplex PCR; TCRdb keeps in-frame clones, though not all of them. The data show about 350,000 clones, about nine tenths seen once. The record originates from a study of blood T cell repertoires in COVID-19. The sample taken for sequencing was PBMCs or T cells enriched from blood (not recorded which). This receptor was obtained from a woman aged 25 to 45 who had been exposed to COVID-19. The chain joins TRBV13 to TRBJ1-5, with 12 bases fitting TRBD1. The CDR3 here is CASSLYGGQGAQFGAQPQHF. The CDR3 DNA follows: TGTGCCAGCAGCTTATATGGGGGACAGGGGGCACAGTTTGGGGCTCAGCCCCAGCATTTT.